This is a list of T cell receptor beta chains from one sample in a study of post-analysis software for immune sequencing data. TCRdb called the PCR reads again in MiXCR, with one record for every CDR3 protein. In the table there are 450,000 to 650,000 distinct CDR3 sequences, 44% of which are singletons. The sequencing sample was made of blood. The receptors were gathered from a girl aged 10-17 years with multiple sclerosis. Both conserved end residues are part of each CDR3. The order of the fields is D gene, J gene, clone size, V gene, CDR3 protein, CDR3 DNA. The D gene is left open where the match is weak. For some rows the clone size is stated as once, few or many, or as a class when expanded; others skip it.

- TRBJ2-3 - TRBV29-1 CSVGTQGNTQYF TGCAGCGTCGGTACCCAGGGAAATACGCAGTATTTT
- TRBJ2-7 - TRBV5-1 CASSLEQGRTYEQYF TGCGCCAGCAGCTTGGAACAGGGGAGGACCTACGAGCAGTACTTC
TRBD1 TRBJ2-5 - TRBV13 CASSPGGTGGRETQYF TGTGCCAGCAGCCCAGGCGGGACAGGGGGACGGGAGACCCAGTACTTC
- TRBJ1-2 many TRBV6-1 CASRYGDTQDYGYTF TGTGCCAGCAGGTATGGGGACACTCAAGACTATGGCTACACCTTC
- TRBJ1-4 few TRBV9 CASSPTGTTNEKLFF TGTGCCAGCAGCCCTACAGGAACAACTAATGAAAAACTGTTTTTT
TRBD1 TRBJ2-7 few TRBV5-5 CASGGWDRNTYEQYF TGTGCCAGCGGGGGGTGGGACAGGAACACCTACGAGCAGTACTTC
- TRBJ1-1 - TRBV12-3/TRBV12-4 CASSFRGHSNTEAFF TGTGCCAGCAGTTTCCGAGGACACTCGAACACTGAAGCTTTCTTT
TRBD1 TRBJ2-1 - TRBV7-3 CTSSADRGSYNEQFF TGTACCAGCAGCGCGGACAGGGGGTCCTACAATGAGCAGTTCTTC
- TRBJ2-5 few TRBV7-2 CASSLALSAAQETQYF TGTGCCAGCAGCTTAGCGCTAAGTGCGGCCCAAGAGACCCAGTACTTC
TRBD2 TRBJ2-3 few TRBV29-1 CSVAGTSGPDTQYF TGCAGCGTGGCCGGGACTAGCGGGCCAGATACGCAGTATTTT
- TRBJ2-1 - TRBV20-1 CSAPWPRYNEQFF TGCAGTGCACCTTGGCCTAGGTACAATGAGCAGTTCTTC
TRBD2 TRBJ2-1 - TRBV9 CASSVDVAGNYNEQFF TGTGCCAGCAGCGTAGACGTAGCGGGAAACTACAATGAGCAGTTCTTC
TRBD2 TRBJ2-7 many TRBV9 CASSVGLAGGRYEQYF TGTGCCAGCAGCGTCGGGCTAGCGGGGGGTCGTTACGAGCAGTACTTC
- TRBJ1-2 - TRBV7-9 CASSGGGSFNYGYTF TGTGCCAGCAGCGGGGGAGGGTCATTCAACTATGGCTACACCTTC
TRBD2 TRBJ2-7 few TRBV5-1 CASRTGLARTYEQYF TGCGCCAGCAGAACCGGACTAGCCCGAACCTACGAGCAGTACTTC
- TRBJ2-1 - TRBV4-1 CASSYQAAGDYNEQFF TGCGCCAGCAGCTACCAAGCGGCAGGGGACTACAATGAGCAGTTCTTC
- TRBJ2-7 - TRBV5-6 CASSSSLSYEQYF TGTGCCAGCAGCTCATCCCTCTCTTACGAGCAGTACTTC
- TRBJ2-7 - TRBV7-8 CASSLTTTRNRFYEQYF TGTGCCAGCAGCCTCACAACCACTAGGAACCGATTCTACGAGCAGTACTTC
- TRBJ2-1 few TRBV29-1 CSVDIRDEQFF TGCAGCGTTGATATCCGGGACGAGCAGTTCTTC
TRBD1 TRBJ2-3 - TRBV7-2 CASSLNGQGARSTDTQYF TGTGCCAGCAGCTTAAACGGACAGGGGGCGCGGAGCACAGATACGCAGTATTTT
TRBD2 TRBJ2-1 - TRBV11-2 CASSPLSGRGFGQFF TGTGCCAGCAGCCCCCTTAGCGGGAGAGGTTTTGGGCAGTTCTTC
TRBD2 TRBJ2-1 - TRBV12-3/TRBV12-4 CASSSTSGDNEQFF TGTGCCAGCAGTTCTACTAGCGGTGACAATGAGCAGTTCTTC
TRBD1 TRBJ2-2 - TRBV15 CATSRDHPTGATGELFF TGTGCCACCAGCAGAGATCACCCTACAGGGGCCACCGGGGAGCTGTTTTTT
- TRBJ2-1 few TRBV12-3/TRBV12-4 CASSSGQIGEQFF TGTGCCAGCAGTTCCGGACAGATCGGTGAGCAGTTCTTC
TRBD2 TRBJ2-1 - TRBV7-9 CASSLTLAEGDEQFF TGTGCCAGCAGCTTAACACTAGCGGAGGGGGATGAGCAGTTCTTC
TRBD2 TRBJ2-7 - TRBV10-3 CAINPGLAGRYEQYF TGTGCCATCAATCCGGGACTAGCGGGCAGATACGAGCAGTACTTC
TRBD1 TRBJ1-1 - TRBV11-2 CASSVRTGGGTEAFF TGTGCCAGCAGCGTCCGGACAGGGGGAGGGACTGAAGCTTTCTTT
- TRBJ2-1 - TRBV2 CATQPRLAYNEQFF TGTGCCACCCAACCGAGGCTAGCCTACAATGAGCAGTTCTTC
TRBD2 TRBJ2-7 - TRBV14 CASSQGWGREDEQYF TGTGCCAGCAGCCAAGGGTGGGGGAGGGAGGACGAGCAGTACTTC
- TRBJ2-3 - TRBV7-8 CASSFPTVYTDTQYF TGTGCCAGCAGCTTCCCGACAGTCTACACAGATACGCAGTATTTT
TRBD2 TRBJ2-7 - TRBV12-3/TRBV12-4 CTSLSTGGAYEQYF TGTACCAGTTTGTCCACGGGAGGCGCCTACGAGCAGTACTTC
- TRBJ1-2 few TRBV19 CATGTRNYGYTF TGTGCCACCGGGACCCGTAACTATGGCTACACCTTC
- TRBJ1-2 - TRBV12-3/TRBV12-4 CASSLVRGGIDGYTF TGTGCCAGCAGTTTAGTGAGGGGGGGGATCGATGGCTACACCTTC
- TRBJ1-1 few TRBV10-3 CAISDFSSPNTEAFF TGTGCCATCAGTGACTTTAGTAGTCCCAACACTGAAGCTTTCTTT
- TRBJ2-7 - TRBV5-1 CASSSTVGDEQYF TGCGCCAGCAGTTCTACAGTAGGCGACGAGCAGTACTTC
- TRBJ2-6 few TRBV20-1 CSAREERQPAGANVLTF TGCAGTGCTAGAGAGGAAAGACAGCCCGCCGGGGCCAACGTCCTGACTTTC
- TRBJ1-1 - TRBV30 CAWSYLNTEAFF TGTGCCTGGAGTTACCTCAACACTGAAGCTTTCTTT
- TRBJ1-1 - TRBV5-1 CASSSRDIRVTEAFF TGCGCCAGCAGCTCCCGGGACATACGGGTCACTGAAGCTTTCTTT
TRBD1 TRBJ1-1 - TRBV2 CASRGRGDNTEAFF TGTGCCAGCAGGGGCAGGGGGGATAACACTGAAGCTTTCTTT
TRBD1 TRBJ2-7 few TRBV5-1 CASSSPADRGTYEQYF TGCGCCAGCAGCTCCCCAGCGGACAGGGGTACCTACGAGCAGTACTTC
- TRBJ1-2 few TRBV7-2 CASSLAGGPGGYGYTF TGTGCCAGCAGCTTAGCGGGTGGGCCAGGCGGGTATGGCTACACCTTC
- TRBJ1-4 - TRBV6-1 CASSETSPFREKLFF TGCGCCAGCAGTGAAACTTCTCCTTTCCGGGAAAAACTGTTTTTT
TRBD1 TRBJ1-5 few TRBV20-1 CSARTGGTDQPQHF TGCAGTGCCCGGACAGGGGGGACTGATCAGCCCCAGCATTTT
- TRBJ1-1 - TRBV12-3/TRBV12-4 CASSLTRWWGQDTEAFF TGTGCCAGCAGTTTAACGAGGTGGTGGGGGCAAGACACTGAAGCTTTCTTT
TRBD1 TRBJ2-7 - TRBV11-3 CASSYTTLQGGEQYF TGTGCCAGCAGCTACACCACTTTACAGGGGGGCGAGCAGTACTTC
- TRBJ1-1 - TRBV20-1 CSALRQRNTEAFF TGCAGTGCTCTTCGACAGAGGAACACTGAAGCTTTCTTT
TRBD2 TRBJ2-1 - TRBV20-1 CSARDGTSGREQFF TGCAGTGCTAGGGACGGGACTAGTGGACGTGAGCAGTTCTTC
TRBD1 TRBJ2-7 - TRBV7-2 CASSKRQGRYEQYF TGTGCCAGCAGCAAGCGACAGGGGCGCTACGAGCAGTACTTC
- TRBJ1-5 - TRBV20-1 CSASFQGGQPQHF TGCAGTGCTAGTTTCCAGGGAGGACAGCCCCAGCATTTT
TRBD2 TRBJ2-7 many TRBV10-3 CATGAGLAGSYEQYF TGTGCCACCGGGGCGGGACTAGCGGGCTCCTACGAGCAGTACTTC
- TRBJ1-2 - TRBV19 CATSVSARRDGYTF TGTGCCACCTCTGTTTCAGCAAGACGGGATGGCTACACCTTC
TRBD1 TRBJ2-7 few TRBV20-1 CSARGTGEIYEQYF TGCAGTGCTAGAGGGACAGGGGAGATCTACGAGCAGTACTTC
- TRBJ2-5 - TRBV25-1 CASQRTMEETQYF TGTGCCAGCCAACGGACCATGGAAGAGACCCAGTACTTC
TRBD2 TRBJ2-1 - TRBV29-1 CSVSRTSGSFEQFF TGCAGCGTCTCACGGACTAGCGGGAGCTTTGAGCAGTTCTTC
- TRBJ1-2 - TRBV20-1 CSARDISEVYGYTF TGCAGTGCTAGAGATATTTCGGAGGTCTATGGCTACACCTTC